The present TCR beta chain was sequenced within a study of T cells after yellow fever vaccination. Across the whole study: Libraries from low-cell-number fractions were prepared with the SMART-Seq v4 Ultra Low Input RNA kit.

Trimming removed 7 bases from V and 8 bases from J; junction bases left unmatched: 4. CDR3 size: 14 residues. Germline V gives CDR1 SGHRS, CDR2 YFSETQ. Points from the study as a whole: The study re-detected most primary-vaccination clones after the booster (96% CD4, roughly 91% CD8).

TCRdb re-called the 5' RACE reads through MiXCR, storing one row per CDR3 protein. The sample yields 250,000 to 400,000 distinct CDR3 sequences, 3.5% to 4.5% seen once. This clonotype was detected ten times or more. The target antigen is unknown. The material sequenced was PBMCs, taken 15 days after the yellow fever booster vaccination. The sequence was collected from a man aged 18 to 35 who received the YFV17D yellow fever vaccine. The gene calls are TRBV5-1 and TRBJ2-1; 15 bases agree with TRBD2. The CDR3 loop is CASGTSGGPYEQFF. The CDR3 region has the DNA TGCGCCAGCGGGACTAGCGGGGGGCCCTATGAGCAGTTCTTC. The variable domain in full, completed from reference TRBV5-1 and TRBJ2-1, reads KAGVTQTPRYLIKTRGQQVTLSCSPISGHRSVSWYQQTPGQGLQFLFEYFSETQRNKGNFPGRFSGRQFSNSRSEMNVSTLELGDSALYLCASGTSGGPYEQFFGPGTRLTVL.